The present T cell receptor (beta chain) was sequenced within a study of shared T cell receptors in the human thymus. Using immunoSEQ multiplex PCR, the repertoire was profiled, and TCRdb retains in-frame clones only, with some absent. The data contain hundreds of thousands of clones, more than 70% of them seen just once; the ten biggest clones take up more than 0.009%. Germline CDR1 SGHVS, CDR2 FQNEAQ. V shed 2 bases and J shed 4 bases, with 15 bases lying between them. This CDR3 has 16 amino acids. This sample also appeared in a second study, on human thymus T cells. That paper adds: It was healthy Finnish infants having corrective surgery for congenital heart defects who were the donors. Surgeons resected thymus tissue during corrective heart surgery. Thymic and blood repertoires seemed to favor certain V and J genes. Thymic repertoires from unrelated individuals overlapped highly, related research reported.

The TCR originated in a boy under two years old with a congenital heart defect. The V call is TRBV7-8, the J call TRBJ1-5; D may be TRBD1 (5 bases). The sample consisted of thymocytes. As DNA, the CDR3 is TGTGCCAGCAGCTTAAGAGCAGGGCAGGAAAATCAGCCCCAGCATTTT. This encodes CASSLRAGQENQPQHF.